Below are 7 T cell receptor beta chains sequenced from a single sample in a study of shared T cell receptors in the human thymus. Measured with immunoSEQ multiplex PCR; TCRdb has only the in-frame clones, and not every one. Among 630,000 or so clones listed, about 90% were seen once. These data also formed part of another study, on human thymus T cells.

The sample taken for sequencing was thymocytes. Every receptor here comes from a boy under two years old with a congenital heart defect.

This sequence joins TRBV27 and TRBJ2-7; 8 nucleotides agree with TRBD2. The CDR3 contains 16 residues. V lost 5 bases and J lost 7; bases outside the gene matches: 16. Per germline, CDR1 MNHEY and CDR2 SMNVEV (reference sequence). In nucleotides, the CDR3 is TGTGCCAGCAGTCTAACCGGGACTAGAGGGCCGGGGGAGCAGTACTTC. Translated, it gives CASSLTGTRGPGEQYF.

The chain carries TRBV30 and TRBJ1-2; maybe TRBD1 (5 bases). Trimming stripped 0 bases from V and 5 bases from J, with 13 bases between. Germline V gene data show CDR1 as GTSNPN and CDR2 as SVGIG (reference sequence). This CDR3 has 14 amino acids. This chain's CDR3 is CAWSVPDSTYGYTF. In DNA, the CDR3 is TGTGCCTGGAGTGTCCCCGACAGTACTTATGGCTACACCTTC.

This chain uses TRBV5-6 with TRBJ1-2; 7 bases fit TRBD1. The CDR3 is made up of 16 amino acids. V lost 0 bases to trimming and J lost 3 bases; unmatched junction nucleotides: 8. CDR1 and CDR2 (germline): SGHDT, YYEEEE. The CDR3 DNA reads as TGTGCCAGCAGCTTGGAGGGGGCGAAATCCCACTATGGCTACACCTTC. It specifies CASSLEGAKSHYGYTF. Drawing the rest from reference TRBV5-6 and TRBJ1-2, the complete variable domain is DAGVTQSPTHLIKTRGQQVTLRCSPKSGHDTVSWYQQALGQGPQFIFQYYEEEERQRGNFPDRFSGHQFPNYSSELNVNALLLGDSALYLCASSLEGAKSHYGYTFGSGTRLTVV.

A few counts support this clone. The rearrangement uses TRBV4-1 and TRBJ1-5, with D hard to call. The CDR3 sequence is 15 residues long. Germline CDR1 and CDR2: MGHRA and YSYEKL. Trimming stripped 1 base from V and 4 bases from J, with 11 bases between. The DNA of the CDR3 is TGCGCCAGCAGCCAAGGTCCAGGTTGGAATCAGCCCCAGCATTTT. Amino acids: CASSQGPGWNQPQHF.

This rearrangement joins TRBV4-2 to TRBJ1-3; TRBD1 is a possible D gene (5 bases). The CDR3 contains 20 residues. Trimming removed 3 bases at V and 4 bases at J, with 28 bases between. CDR1 is LGHNA, CDR2 YNFKEQ, per germline. The CDR3 protein is CASSQKSKTNTQGSGNTIYF. The CDR3 DNA is TGTGCCAGCAGCCAGAAATCCAAAACTAACACCCAGGGATCCGGAAACACCATATATTTT.

CDR3 bases: TGTGCCAGCAGTTTATGTCGGGGACAGGGGGACGGATATAGCAATCAGCCCCAGCATTTT. This gives the protein CASSLCRGQGDGYSNQPQHF. The chain is built from TRBV28 and TRBJ1-5; TRBD1 matches 11 bases. Per the germline V gene, CDR1 is MDHEN and CDR2 is SYDVKM. CDR3 length equals 20 residues. The V and J ends lost 0 bases and 0 bases, in that order; junction bases with no gene match: 10.

This clone was seen a handful of times. V gene TRBV6-1 combines with J gene TRBJ2-7; a weak D match, TRBD1 (6 bases). The CDR3 is 15 residues long. Per the germline V gene, CDR1 is MNHNS and CDR2 is SASEGT. Trimming pared 2 bases from V and 3 bases from J, leaving 14 bases between. The CDR3 sequence: CASSERSNRDYEQYF. For the CDR3, the DNA is TGTGCCAGCAGTGAACGGAGTAACAGGGACTACGAGCAGTACTTC.